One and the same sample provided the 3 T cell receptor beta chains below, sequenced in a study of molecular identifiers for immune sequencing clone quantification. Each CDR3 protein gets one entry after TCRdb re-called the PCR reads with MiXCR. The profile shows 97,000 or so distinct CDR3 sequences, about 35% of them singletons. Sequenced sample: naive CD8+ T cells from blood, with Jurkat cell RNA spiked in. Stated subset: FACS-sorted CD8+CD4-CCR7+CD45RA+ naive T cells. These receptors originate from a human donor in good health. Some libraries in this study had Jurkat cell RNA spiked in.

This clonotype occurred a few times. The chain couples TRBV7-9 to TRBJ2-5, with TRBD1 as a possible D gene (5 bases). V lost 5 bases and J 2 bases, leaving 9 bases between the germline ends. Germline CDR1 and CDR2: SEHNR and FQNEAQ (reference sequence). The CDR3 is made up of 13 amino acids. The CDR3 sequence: CASSPDRQETQYF. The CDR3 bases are TGTGCCAGCAGCCCCGACAGACAAGAGACCCAGTACTTC.

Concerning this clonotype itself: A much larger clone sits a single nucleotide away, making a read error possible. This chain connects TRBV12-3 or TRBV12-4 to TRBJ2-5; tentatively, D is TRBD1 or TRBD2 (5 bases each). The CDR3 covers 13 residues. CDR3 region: CASSFMGVETLYF. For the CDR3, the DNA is TGTGCCAGCAGTTTTATGGGGGTGGAGACCCTGTACTTC.

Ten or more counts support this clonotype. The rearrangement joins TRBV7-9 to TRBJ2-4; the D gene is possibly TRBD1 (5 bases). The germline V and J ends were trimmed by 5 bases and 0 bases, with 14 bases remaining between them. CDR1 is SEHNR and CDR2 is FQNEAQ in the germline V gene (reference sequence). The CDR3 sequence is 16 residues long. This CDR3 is CASSRQGSVAKNIQYF. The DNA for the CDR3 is TGTGCCAGCAGCCGTCAGGGATCAGTAGCCAAAAACATTCAGTACTTC.